This T cell receptor beta chain stems from a study of cytomegalovirus exposure and HLA in healthy donors (dated by TCRdb to between 2016 and 2019). Background on the whole study: An earlier analysis of approximately 640 of the donors reported 250 to 300 Gb of sequence data and approximately 110 million unique TCR beta sequences from around 200 million T cells. In a later analysis, previously published TCR beta repertoires from about 640 donors were re-analyzed and high-resolution HLA genotyping was added so that TCR occurrence patterns could be studied. Of the 398 genotyped donors, about 84% fell in the genetic ancestry cluster associated with self-reported Caucasian donors. A later genetic analysis used genome-wide SNP genotypes for about 55% of the 666 donors, treating that subset as a discovery cohort. All discovery cohort repertoires had been generated using a single sequencing platform. A separate validation cohort of 90 to 150 different subjects was used in addition to the approximately 610-subject first cohort. The study aimed to test whether cataloging public T cell receptors could reveal signatures of past pathogen exposure. Several DR-DQ haplotypes were handled as single units for association and clustering because linkage in the cohort was strong. The later analysis used no new phenotypic data to find candidate immune exposures, relying instead on TCR beta sequences and their occurrence across donors. Class I and class II HLA loci were covered by the typing at four-digit resolution. Typing coverage varied by locus: roughly 629-640 donors for A, B, C, DRB1 and DQB1; around 560 for DQA1; approximately 570 for DPA1; roughly 470 for DPB1. High-throughput TCR immunosequencing, statistical association of individual TCRs with disease status, and machine learning were combined to predict cytomegalovirus infection status. The T cell repertoires of under 700 subjects were profiled by immunosequencing and related to cytomegalovirus serostatus. About 280 gigabases of sequencing data and around 80 million unique TCR sequences made up an early release that covered 640 HLA-typed donors. An earlier analysis of several hundred of the donors applied high-throughput TCR beta sequencing to assess whether each TCR beta V gene segment acted as functional or pseudogenic. Alongside the repertoire data, information on donor age, sex, ethnicity and CMV serostatus was compiled. On average, roughly 240,000 unique TCR beta nucleotide sequences were sequenced per donor among a few hundred genotyped donors of the cohort, with around 19% of those sequences being non-productive.

The CDR1 and CDR2 encoded by the germline V gene (reference sequence) are LNHDA and SQIVND. Inclusive of the bounding cysteine and phenylalanine, the CDR3 is 13 residues long. The retained sequence is limited to the CDR3, 39 bases, with the frame set at the first base. Trimming accounts for 6 bases at V and 3 bases at J, while the number of junction bases matched to no gene is 3. Comment on this clone: Its antigen is not yet known. No clone much larger than this one lies a single base away; base qualities are absent. This sample also contains other DNA sequences that code for the same CDR3.

The paper's findings and limits, for the study overall: A later genetic analysis associated a missense DCLRE1C variant with V-gene and J-gene trimming of TCR beta chains, and an independent cohort replicated the association. In the study, 150 to 200 TCR beta chains were listed as associated with cytomegalovirus. A later analysis found that most CMV-associated TCR beta chains appeared HLA-restricted, with HLA associations seemingly driven largely by CMV exposure. In vitro tests confirmed that a few of the cytomegalovirus-associated TCR beta chains recognize cytomegalovirus antigens. When HLA alleles, especially DR and DQ, strongly co-occurred, TCR associations were difficult to assign to individual alleles. A later analysis found that TCR association rates varied across HLA loci, with DRB1 alleles showing the most associated TCRs and HLA-C alleles the fewest. A later analysis reported that several top co-occurrence clusters appeared linked to parvovirus B19, influenza, CMV and Epstein-Barr virus. Because counts were too low, fewer than 20 rarely observed V segments, including chromosome 9 orphons, were excluded from the earlier analysis of fewer than 650 of the donors. In a later analysis, HLA-associated TCR beta chains were found to be more clonally expanded and to have lower generation probabilities than equally common non-associated chains. Because HLA typing was missing for some donors at each locus, association tests included only the typed subset. The authors suggested that the approach could potentially be generalized to other disease states and immunological phenotypes. A further reported finding was that TCR beta sequences accurately predicted the HLA-A and HLA-B alleles for most subjects in the first cohort. Immune exposure information for the cohort was limited to CMV serostatus. Roughly uniform sequencing depth across donors was assumed in presence/absence analyses, although this assumption may not hold. The 87-base-pair reads could not distinguish some IMGT-functional V segments, including TRBV6-2 and TRBV6-3, so those segments were excluded. The sequencing pipeline was judged likely to have produced a cluster of highly shared sequence variants as a technical artifact. Correlated functional status among segregating V segments might be attributable to linkage disequilibrium, but an unknown experimental factor could not be ruled out. Most TCR sequences were seen in very few donors, while some public TCRs were found in many individuals. According to a later genetic analysis, donors in an Asian-associated ancestry cluster had fewer N-insertions in productive TCRs than the roughly 660-donor mean. Cytomegalovirus status was reported to be diagnosed by the classifier with high specificity and sensitivity in both the original and validation cohorts. Specific HLA alleles were associated with roughly 16,000 TCR beta sequences at a false discovery rate of 0.05 in a later analysis. Only TCR beta chains were sequenced in this cohort, and the absence of alpha or paired-chain data limited detectable features. An earlier analysis of 587 of the donors showed that most TCR beta V segments appeared in productive rearrangements either about 87% or about 30% of the time, which broadly matched IMGT annotations.

In total, approximately 690 healthy bone marrow donors made up the cohort. Cohort members were all nominally healthy when sampled, although unrecorded immune exposures were likely present. The donor tested CMV seronegative and was one of the 352 seronegative cohort members. Each donor provided a peripheral blood sample, and peripheral blood mononuclear cells were used for TCR beta sequencing. Genomic DNA extraction from the blood cell samples was performed with the Qiagen DNeasy Blood Extraction Kit. Library construction relied on the immunoSEQ multiplex PCR assay. A mixture of 60 forward primers for TCR Vbeta segments and 13 reverse primers for TCR Jbeta segments was used in the multiplex PCR. A multiplex PCR assay on genomic DNA amplified the CDR3 region of rearranged TCR beta genes. Amplified TCR beta libraries were sequenced as 87-base-pair reads on the Illumina HiSeq System. The authors processed their data as follows. In a later analysis, tens of millions of unique TCR beta chains were counted across the roughly 670 repertoires, and roughly 9.9 million of these chains were shared by at least two donors. To remove PCR and sequencing errors, raw reads were error-corrected and collapsed into unique sequences using a nearest-neighbor algorithm that merged closely related sequences. CDR3 sequences were aligned to IMGT reference sequences to assign V, D and J gene segments. For a sequence to be retained, a match of at least six nucleotides was required to both a V gene segment and a J gene segment. Rearrangements were classified as productive when the CDR3 lacked stop codons and remained in frame with V and J, and all other rearrangements were classified as non-productive. Following IMGT convention, CDR3 was defined as the stretch from the second conserved V-encoded cysteine up to the conserved J-encoded phenylalanine. The earlier analysis of about 640 of the donors excluded any sequence lacking an unambiguous match to a single V gene segment. An earlier analysis of around 600 of the donors classified V segments as functional when productive rearrangements were above 56.7% and as segregating when the standard deviation between donors was above 5%. A statistical classification framework was built for diagnosing cytomegalovirus status from the catalog of TCR beta chain sequences. In a later analysis, TCR nucleotide sequences were compared against IMGT/GENE-DB human TR gene sequences so that V and J genes could be assigned. In a later analysis, CDR3 sequences and most-parsimonious VDJ recombination scenarios were assigned using the TCRdist pipeline. In a later analysis, every TCR beta chain was defined by the combination of its CDR3 amino acid sequence and its V-gene family, and reads without a unique V-gene family were dropped. A later analysis removed 592 highly shared, low-generation-probability nucleotide sequences to deal with suspected cross-contamination and a sequencing artifact. For each public chain, a later analysis derived a clonal expansion index from normalized ranks of inferred template counts within each repertoire. A later analysis computed generation probabilities with a VDJ recombination model fitted to out-of-frame rearrangements, and checked the results against IGoR. In a later analysis, hypergeometric tests were used to score TCR-TCR, TCR-HLA and TCR-CMV co-occurrence, with a repertoire-size bias correction applied to TCR pairs. In a later analysis, false discovery rates were estimated by permuting HLA or CMV assignments 20 times. A later analysis grouped co-occurring TCRs with DBSCAN, adding TCRdist sequence similarity when clustering within HLA-allele-positive subsets. For co-occurrence clustering, repertoires with fewer than 30,000 or more than 120,000 public chains were excluded, along with five repertoires with anomalous nucleotide sharing. TCRdb took this table from immuneACCESS and kept in-frame rearrangements with V and J called. Such tables lack part of the clones; where checked against another copy, unresolved V genes explain under half of the gap, and the rest is unexplained. V and J calls and clone size follow that table, whereas D and trimming were derived from the DNA. Recorded for this sample are roughly 130,000 clones; over 60% of them occurred a single time. The ten biggest clones cover more than 1.5% of the sample.

The chain uses TRBV19 and TRBJ2-7, and 9 junction bases match TRBD1. This clonotype was sampled from a man aged 18-30 years in good health and CMV-seronegative. Sequencing input: PBMCs. The DNA sequence is given as TGTGCCAGTAGCCCGGACAGGGGCTACGAGCAGTACTTC. Translation gives CASSPDRGYEQYF.